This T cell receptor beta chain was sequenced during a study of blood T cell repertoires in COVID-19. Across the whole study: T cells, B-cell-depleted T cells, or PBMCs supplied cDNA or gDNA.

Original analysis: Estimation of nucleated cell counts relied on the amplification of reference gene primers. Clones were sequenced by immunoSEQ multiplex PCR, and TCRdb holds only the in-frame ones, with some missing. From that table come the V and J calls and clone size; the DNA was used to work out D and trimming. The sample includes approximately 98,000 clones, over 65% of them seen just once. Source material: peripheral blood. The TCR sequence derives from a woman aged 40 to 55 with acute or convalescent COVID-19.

The CDR3 DNA reads TGTGCCAGCAGCTTCACCGGGTCCTCCAGCACAGATACGCAGTATTTT. This gives the protein CASSFTGSSSTDTQYF. This chain links TRBV13 with TRBJ2-3; unclear D gene. Germline V lookup: CDR1 PRHDT, CDR2 FYEKMQ (reference sequence). The CDR3 sequence is 16 residues long. V was cut by 3 bases and J by 0 bases, with 13 bases left in between.